The table lists the clone carrying this TCR beta chain with many counts. Its antigen is still unknown. This sample was included in a study of T-cell reconstitution after alpha-beta-depleted transplantation in children. Study-level findings and limits: A year post-transplant, T-cell counts and diversity derived mostly from newly produced T cells. In patients about two months after transplant, alpha-beta T cells reportedly arose from several hundred expanded graft clones. The origin of high day-60 TCRbeta diversity in some patients lay in surviving recipient T cells and thymic progenitors.

Unique molecular identifiers were built into the TCRbeta library. TCRdb analysed the PCR reads with MiXCR anew, one entry per CDR3 protein. The repertoire has hundreds of thousands of distinct CDR3 sequences, roughly 13% of them found once; the top ten carry around 0.79%. Germline CDR1 and CDR2: DFQATT and SNEGSKA (reference sequence). V trimming: 2 bases; J trimming: 5 bases; junction bases outside the gene matches: 6. The CDR3 is 15 residues long. This receptor was identified in a girl aged 2 to 9 with congenital amegakaryocytic thrombocytopenia, due to receive a stem cell transplant. This sample comprised PBMCs, obtained before TCRalphabeta/CD19-depleted stem cell transplant. This rearrangement joins TRBV20-1 to TRBJ1-5; the match to TRBD1 covers 10 bases. CDR3 amino acids: CSARKTGGRDQPQHF. The DNA for the CDR3 is TGCAGTGCTAGAAAGACAGGGGGCAGGGATCAGCCCCAGCATTTT.